The next 9 T cell receptor beta chains were all read from a single sample in a study of regulatory T cells in long-lasting Graves disease. With iRepertoire HTBI primers and Arm-PCR of CDR3 regions, TCR beta libraries were built. TCRdb re-called the multiplex PCR reads through MiXCR, storing one row per CDR3 protein. The sample lists about 470,000 distinct CDR3 sequences; around 21% were seen once. The sample's time point: persistent/refractory GD, antithyroid drugs over 5 years with positive TRAb. RNA from PBMCs was the source of the TCR library. Specimen: peripheral blood mononuclear cells (PBMCs), collected when the disease was refractory, from a patient treated with antithyroid drugs. The receptors stem from a female donor with Graves disease.

This clonotype was counted ten times or more. J is TRBJ2-7 and V is TRBV29-1; TRBD1 might be the D (5 bases). CDR1 is SQVTM and CDR2 is ANQGSEA in the germline V gene. The CDR3 is 13 amino acids. Deletions cut 3 bases from V and 9 bases from J, with 18 bases between. The CDR3 DNA follows: TGCAGCGTTGACGTATCCGTCACTCAGGGGCAGTACTTC. Translation gives CSVDVSVTQGQYF.

The rearrangement uses TRBV4-2 and TRBJ1-4; 8 bases are shared with TRBD1. From germline, CDR1 is LGHNA and CDR2 YNFKEQ. Losses at the gene ends were 1 base for V and 8 bases for J; bases not matched to a gene: 9. This CDR3 contains 16 residues. CDR3 loop: CASSQVPDRGREKLFF. CDR3 DNA sequence: TGTGCCAGCAGCCAAGTACCCGACAGGGGAAGGGAAAAACTGTTTTTT.

This clonotype was observed a handful of times. The chain employs TRBV28 and TRBJ2-7; 8 nucleotides line up with TRBD1. The length of the CDR3 is 15 residues. After removal of 11 bases from V and 2 bases from J, the junction contained 14 bases not matched to a gene. Germline CDR1 is MDHEN and CDR2 is SYDVKM. CDR3 protein: CAGITTRTGPYEQYF. In nucleotides, the CDR3 is TGTGCCGGCATCACCACCCGGACAGGGCCCTACGAGCAGTACTTC.

The chain recombines TRBV6-1 with TRBJ1-5, with D perhaps matching TRBD1 (6 bases). Deletions cut 1 base from V and 3 bases from J, with 16 bases between. Germline V gene data show CDR1 as MNHNS and CDR2 as SASEGT. The CDR3 extends over 17 amino acids. The CDR3 reads CASSEVWAGANNQPQHF. The CDR3 nucleotides read TGTGCCAGCAGTGAAGTTTGGGCAGGGGCGAACAATCAGCCCCAGCATTTT.

This clonotype was observed many times. This sequence joins TRBV28 and TRBJ2-7; TRBD1 matches at 10 bases. Losses at the gene ends were 6 bases for V and 8 bases for J; bases not matched to a gene: 10. Germline lookup yields CDR1 MDHEN and CDR2 SYDVKM. The CDR3 spans 14 residues. In DNA, the CDR3 is TGTGCCAGCAGGCCGGGACAGGGGCCCTATAAGCAGTACTTC. Its translation: CASRPGQGPYKQYF.

Many counts were recorded for this clonotype. The rearrangement uses TRBV28 and TRBJ2-6, with 7 bases identical to TRBD1. V was pared by 6 bases and J by 1 base, with 3 bases of the junction left unmatched. CDR1 and CDR2 (germline): MDHEN, SYDVKM. The CDR3 is made up of 15 amino acids. The CDR3 DNA reads as TGTGCCAGCAGATTCAGGGGGTCTGGGGCCAACGTCCTGACTTTC. Translation: CASRFRGSGANVLTF.

This clonotype was recorded many times. The chain recombines TRBV12-3 or TRBV12-4 with TRBJ2-2; the match to TRBD1 covers 8 bases. The ends lost 7 bases at V and 6 bases at J; junction bases unmatched: 13. This CDR3 comprises 16 residues. The CDR3 sequence: CASTIRDRITPGELFF. In DNA form, the CDR3 reads TGTGCCAGCACCATCCGGGACAGGATCACCCCCGGGGAGCTGTTTTTT.

In the case of this clonotype: A much larger clone lies one base from this, so it may be a read error. This chain connects TRBV29-1 to TRBJ2-1; TRBD2 might be the D (6 bases). The germline CDR1 and CDR2 sequences are SQVTM and ANQGSEA. CDR3 length: 12 amino acids. Trimming cost V 6 bases and J 13 bases, with 19 bases left between them. The CDR3 bases are TGCAGCGTCCCGATGGGTAGCGGCTATCAGTTCTTC. This encodes CSVPMGSGYQFF.

This clonotype was recorded many times. The V call is TRBV12-3 or TRBV12-4, the J call TRBJ1-5, with no clear D. The CDR3 extends over 15 amino acids. V was shortened by 1 base and J by 4 bases, with 11 bases between the two germline ends. Here the CDR3 DNA reads TGTGCCAGCAGTTTAGGACCCGCCCGTAATCAGCCCCAGCATTTT. It translates to CASSLGPARNQPQHF.